There are a few counts of the clone carrying this T cell receptor beta chain. A universal primer site was added by template switching, and unique molecular identifiers were carried by the cDNA. TCRdb reanalysed the 5' RACE reads using MiXCR and keeps one entry per CDR3 protein. The sample records 450,000 or so distinct CDR3 sequences, approximately 15% being singletons. Trimming cost V 3 bases and J 6 bases; bases outside gene matches: 9. The CDR3 has 14 residues. Germline CDR1 and CDR2: SGHRS and YFSETQ. This entry comes from a study of identical twins. These data were also filed under a second study, of yellow fever vaccine responses in identical twins.

The chain has TRBV5-1 and TRBJ2-7; TRBD1 aligns across 7 bases. Sequencing used CD4+ T cells sorted from blood. This receptor was taken from a woman under 30 in good health. The chain's CDR3 is CASSYRGRGTEQYF. The CDR3, as DNA: TGCGCCAGCAGCTATCGTGGCAGGGGGACCGAGCAGTACTTC.